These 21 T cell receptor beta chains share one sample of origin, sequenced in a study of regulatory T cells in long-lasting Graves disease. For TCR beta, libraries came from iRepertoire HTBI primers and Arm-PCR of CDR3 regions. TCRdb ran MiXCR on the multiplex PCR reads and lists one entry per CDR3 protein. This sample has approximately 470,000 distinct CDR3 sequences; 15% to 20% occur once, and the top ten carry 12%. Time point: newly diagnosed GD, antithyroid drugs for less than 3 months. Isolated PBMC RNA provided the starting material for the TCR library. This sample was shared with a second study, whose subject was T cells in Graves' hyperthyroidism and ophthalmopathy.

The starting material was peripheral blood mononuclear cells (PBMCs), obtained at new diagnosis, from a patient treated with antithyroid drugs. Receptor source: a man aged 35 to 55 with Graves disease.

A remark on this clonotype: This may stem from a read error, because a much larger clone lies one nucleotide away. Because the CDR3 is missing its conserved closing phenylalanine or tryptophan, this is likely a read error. The CDR3 spells CATGLNTEAFL. In DNA, the CDR3 is TGTGCCACCGGACTGAACACTGAAGCTTTCTTA. The V and J genes are TRBV10-3 and TRBJ1-1; no clear D. Trimming left V 10 bases short and J 0 bases short, with 6 bases between. Germline loops: CDR1 ENHRY, CDR2 SYGVKD. This CDR3 region has 11 residues.

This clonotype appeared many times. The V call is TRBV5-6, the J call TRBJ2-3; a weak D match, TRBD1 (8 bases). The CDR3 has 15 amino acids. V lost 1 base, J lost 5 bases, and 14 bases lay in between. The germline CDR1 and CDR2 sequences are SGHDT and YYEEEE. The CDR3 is CASSLRTGGVDTQYF. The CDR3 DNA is TGTGCCAGCAGCTTGAGAACAGGGGGGGTAGATACGCAGTATTTT.

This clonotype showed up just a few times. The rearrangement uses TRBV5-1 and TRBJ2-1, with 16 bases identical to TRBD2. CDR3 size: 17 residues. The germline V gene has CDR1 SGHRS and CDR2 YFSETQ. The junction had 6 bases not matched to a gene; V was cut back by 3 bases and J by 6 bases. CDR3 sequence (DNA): TGCGCCAGCAGCTCGGGACTAGCGGGAGGGAAGAGCAATGAGCAGTTCTTC. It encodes CASSSGLAGGKSNEQFF.

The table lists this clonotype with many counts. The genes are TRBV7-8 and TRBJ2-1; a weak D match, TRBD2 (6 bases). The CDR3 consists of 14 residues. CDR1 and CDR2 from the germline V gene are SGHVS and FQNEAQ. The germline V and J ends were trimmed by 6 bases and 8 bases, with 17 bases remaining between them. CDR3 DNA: TGTGCCAGCAGTTTGACTAGTAGGTCGCATGAGCAGTTCTTC. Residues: CASSLTSRSHEQFF.

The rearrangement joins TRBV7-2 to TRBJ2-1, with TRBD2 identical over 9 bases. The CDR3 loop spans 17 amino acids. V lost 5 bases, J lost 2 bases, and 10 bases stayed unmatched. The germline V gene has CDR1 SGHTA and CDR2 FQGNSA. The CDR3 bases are TGTGCCAGCAGCGCCCGGACTAGCGAGTTTCCCTACAATGAGCAGTTCTTC. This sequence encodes CASSARTSEFPYNEQFF.

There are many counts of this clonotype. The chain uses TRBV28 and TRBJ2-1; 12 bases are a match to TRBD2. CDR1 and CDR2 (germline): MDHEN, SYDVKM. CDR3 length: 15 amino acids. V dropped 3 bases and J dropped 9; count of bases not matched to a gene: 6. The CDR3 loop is CASSFLAGGPGEQFF. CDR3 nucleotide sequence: TGTGCCAGCAGTTTTCTAGCGGGAGGGCCTGGTGAGCAGTTCTTC.

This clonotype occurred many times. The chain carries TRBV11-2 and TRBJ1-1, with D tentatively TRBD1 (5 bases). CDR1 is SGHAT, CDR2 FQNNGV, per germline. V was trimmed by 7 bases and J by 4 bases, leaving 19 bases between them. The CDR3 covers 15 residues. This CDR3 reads CASKSFGGGGTEAFF. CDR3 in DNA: TGTGCCAGCAAATCATTTGGGGGGGGGGGCACTGAAGCTTTCTTT.

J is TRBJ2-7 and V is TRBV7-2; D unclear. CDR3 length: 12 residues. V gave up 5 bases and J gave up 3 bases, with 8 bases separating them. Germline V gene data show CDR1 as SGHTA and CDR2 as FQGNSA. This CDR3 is CASSKTIYEQYF. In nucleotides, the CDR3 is TGTGCCAGCAGCAAAACCATCTACGAGCAGTACTTC.

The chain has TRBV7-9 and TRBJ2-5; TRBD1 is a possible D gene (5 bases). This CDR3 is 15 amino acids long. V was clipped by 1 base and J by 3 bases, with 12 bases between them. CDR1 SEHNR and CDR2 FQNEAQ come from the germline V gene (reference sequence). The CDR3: CASSLGGRAEETQYF. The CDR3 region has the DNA TGTGCCAGCAGCTTAGGGGGCAGGGCAGAAGAGACCCAGTACTTC.

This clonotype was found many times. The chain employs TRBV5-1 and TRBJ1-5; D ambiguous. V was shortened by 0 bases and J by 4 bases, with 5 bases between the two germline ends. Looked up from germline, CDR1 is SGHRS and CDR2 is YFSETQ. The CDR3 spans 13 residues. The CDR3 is CASSLEYNQPQHF. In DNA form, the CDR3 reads TGCGCCAGCAGCTTGGAGTATAATCAGCCCCAGCATTTT. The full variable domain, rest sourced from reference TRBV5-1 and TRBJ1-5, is KAGVTQTPRYLIKTRGQQVTLSCSPISGHRSVSWYQQTPGQGLQFLFEYFSETQRNKGNFPGRFSGRQFSNSRSEMNVSTLELGDSALYLCASSLEYNQPQHFGDGTRLSIL.

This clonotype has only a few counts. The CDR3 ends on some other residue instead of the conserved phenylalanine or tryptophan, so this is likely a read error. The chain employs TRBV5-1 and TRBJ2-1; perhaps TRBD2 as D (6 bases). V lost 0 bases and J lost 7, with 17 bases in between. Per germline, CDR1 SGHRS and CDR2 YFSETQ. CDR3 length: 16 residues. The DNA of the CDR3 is TGCGCCAGCAGCTTGGGCCGGGGGACTGTAGGAAATGAGCAGTTCTTA. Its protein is CASSLGRGTVGNEQFL.

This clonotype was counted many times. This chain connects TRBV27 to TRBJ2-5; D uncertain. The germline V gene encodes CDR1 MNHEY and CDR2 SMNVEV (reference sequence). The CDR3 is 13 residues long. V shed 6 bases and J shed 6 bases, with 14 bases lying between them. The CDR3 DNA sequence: TGTGCCAGCAGCTGGTCAGGTGGAAAGACCCAGTACTTC. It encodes CASSWSGGKTQYF.

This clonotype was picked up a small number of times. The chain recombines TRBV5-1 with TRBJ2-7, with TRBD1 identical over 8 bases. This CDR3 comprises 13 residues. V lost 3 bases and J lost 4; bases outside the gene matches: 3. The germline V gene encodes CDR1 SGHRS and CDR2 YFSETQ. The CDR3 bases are TGCGCCAGCAGCTGGACAGGGATGTACGAGCAGTACTTC. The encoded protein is CASSWTGMYEQYF.

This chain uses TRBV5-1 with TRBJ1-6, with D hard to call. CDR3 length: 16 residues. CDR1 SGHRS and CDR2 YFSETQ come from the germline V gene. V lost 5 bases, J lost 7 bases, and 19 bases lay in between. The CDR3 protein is CASRYSREPGNSPLHF. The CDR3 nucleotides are TGCGCCAGCAGGTACTCCCGGGAGCCCGGGAATTCACCCCTCCACTTT.

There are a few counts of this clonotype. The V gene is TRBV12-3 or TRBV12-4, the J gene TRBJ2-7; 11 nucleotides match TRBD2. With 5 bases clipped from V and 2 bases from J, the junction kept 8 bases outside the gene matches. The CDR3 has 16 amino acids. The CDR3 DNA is TGTGCCAGCAGTGCCCCCGGGACTAGCGGTACCTACGAGCAGTACTTC. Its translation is CASSAPGTSGTYEQYF.

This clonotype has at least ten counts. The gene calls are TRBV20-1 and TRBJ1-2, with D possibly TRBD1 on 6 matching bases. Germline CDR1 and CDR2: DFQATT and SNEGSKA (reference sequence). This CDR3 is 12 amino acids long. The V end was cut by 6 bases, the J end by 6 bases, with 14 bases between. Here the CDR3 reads CSAPRGRHGYTF. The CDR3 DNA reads TGCAGTGCCCCCAGGGGAAGGCATGGCTACACCTTC.

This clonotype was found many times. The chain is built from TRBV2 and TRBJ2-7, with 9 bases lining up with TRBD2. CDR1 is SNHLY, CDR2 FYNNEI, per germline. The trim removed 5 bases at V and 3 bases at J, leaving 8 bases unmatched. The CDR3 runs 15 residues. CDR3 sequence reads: CASSPGGSGSYEQYF. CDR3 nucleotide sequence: TGTGCCAGCAGTCCAGGGGGTAGCGGGAGCTACGAGCAGTACTTC.

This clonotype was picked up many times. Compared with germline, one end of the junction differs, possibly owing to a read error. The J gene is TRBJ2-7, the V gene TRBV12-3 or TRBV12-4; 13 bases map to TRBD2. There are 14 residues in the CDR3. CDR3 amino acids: CASSPGTSGNEQYF. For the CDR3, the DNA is TGCGCCAGCAGCCCCGGGACTAGCGGGAACGAGCAGTACTTC.

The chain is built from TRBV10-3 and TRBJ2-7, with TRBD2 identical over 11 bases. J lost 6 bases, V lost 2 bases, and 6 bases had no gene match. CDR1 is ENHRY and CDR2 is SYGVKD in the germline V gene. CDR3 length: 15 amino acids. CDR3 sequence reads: CAISEEVAGGTEQYF. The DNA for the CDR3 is TGTGCCATCAGTGAGGAGGTAGCGGGAGGGACCGAGCAGTACTTC.

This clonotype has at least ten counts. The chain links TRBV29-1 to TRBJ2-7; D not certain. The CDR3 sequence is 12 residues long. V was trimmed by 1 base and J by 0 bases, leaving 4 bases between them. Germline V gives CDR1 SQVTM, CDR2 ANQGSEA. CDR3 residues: CSVEGTSYEQYF. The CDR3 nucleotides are TGCAGCGTTGAAGGGACCTCCTACGAGCAGTACTTC.

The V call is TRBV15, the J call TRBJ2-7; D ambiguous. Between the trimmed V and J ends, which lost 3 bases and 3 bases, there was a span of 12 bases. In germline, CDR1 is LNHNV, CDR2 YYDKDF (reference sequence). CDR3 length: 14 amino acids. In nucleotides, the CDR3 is TGTGCCACCAGCAGTCCACTACAGCTCTACGAGCAGTACTTC. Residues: CATSSPLQLYEQYF.